At least ten counts were recorded for the clone carrying this T cell receptor (beta chain). Its antigen is unknown. TCR beta cDNA libraries had unique molecular identifiers. From the PCR reads, TCRdb called clonotypes with MiXCR, one entry per CDR3 protein. The table includes about 620,000 distinct CDR3 sequences, 44% detected once. Germline lookup yields CDR1 LGHDT and CDR2 YNNKEL (reference sequence). The CDR3 extends over 16 amino acids. V shed 1 base and J shed 1 base, with 14 bases lying between them. The source of the sample is a study of post-analysis software for immune sequencing data. Whole-study findings and limits: By F measure, samples from a shared preparation batch strongly co-clustered. Relative to controls, patients with multiple sclerosis showed significantly lower normalized Chao1 diversity. Compared with controls, patients had more of five TRBV segments, including TRBV5-6, TRBV5-1 and TRBV20-1.

The source is a girl aged 10 to 17 with multiple sclerosis. What was sequenced was blood. This rearrangement joins TRBV3-1 to TRBJ2-7; possibly TRBD1 for D (6 bases). The CDR3 is CASSQGSAGASYEQYF. Written as DNA, the CDR3 is TGTGCCAGCAGCCAAGGCTCGGCAGGGGCGTCCTACGAGCAGTACTTC.